This T cell receptor beta chain was identified during a study of naive and memory T cell subsets. Study conclusions and caveats: Higher TCR numbers at tuberculin sites reflect T cell infiltration, per interpretation.

This clonotype turned up a few times. Antigen unknown. Ligated cDNA underwent four rounds of PCR with nested alpha and beta constant region primers and SP2. TCRdb recomputed calls from the UMI-ligation and nested PCR reads with MiXCR, one row per CDR3 protein. The repertoire holds around 31,000 distinct CDR3 sequences, with roughly 7.3% as singletons. Noted treatment: skin biopsy from PPD injection site in Mantoux-positive individual. An oligonucleotide containing a UMI was ligated to the 3' end of TCR cDNA. Tuberculin skin test biopsies were taken where PPD was injected in Mantoux-positive people. Reverse transcription used DNase-treated unsorted total RNA, aiming for roughly 1 to 1000 ng. The sample here was skin, taken from a tuberculin skin test site. The sequence came from an adult in good health.

Here the CDR3 DNA reads TGTGCCAGCAGCGGGGAGTACAATGAGCAGTTCTTC. It translates to CASSGEYNEQFF. V gene TRBV9 combines with J gene TRBJ2-1; TRBD2 is a possible D gene (5 bases). In germline, CDR1 is SGDLS, CDR2 YYNGEE. This CDR3 has 12 residues. Trimming shortened V by 3 bases and J by 4 bases, and 5 bases separated the two germline ends.